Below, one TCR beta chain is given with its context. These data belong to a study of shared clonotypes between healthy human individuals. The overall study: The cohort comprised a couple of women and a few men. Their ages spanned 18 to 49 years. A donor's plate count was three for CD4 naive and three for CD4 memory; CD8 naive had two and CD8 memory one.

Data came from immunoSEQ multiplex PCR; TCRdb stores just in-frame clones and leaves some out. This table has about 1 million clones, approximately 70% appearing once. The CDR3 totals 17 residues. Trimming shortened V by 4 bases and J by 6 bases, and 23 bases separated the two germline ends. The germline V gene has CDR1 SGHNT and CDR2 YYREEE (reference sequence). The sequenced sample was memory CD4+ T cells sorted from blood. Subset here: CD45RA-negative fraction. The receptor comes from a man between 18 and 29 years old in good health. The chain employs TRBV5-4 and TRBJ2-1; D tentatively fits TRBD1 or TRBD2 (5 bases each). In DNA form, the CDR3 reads TGTGCCAGCAGCGGGGGACCAGAGTCATCTGGTGTCAATGAGCAGTTCTTC. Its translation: CASSGGPESSGVNEQFF.